This TCR beta chain is from a study of blood T cell repertoires in COVID-19. Overall study: T cells, B-cell-depleted T cells, or PBMCs supplied cDNA or gDNA.

This clone has just a few counts. Here immunoSEQ multiplex PCR was the method, and the copy in TCRdb shows in-frame clones only, minus some. Here the sample spans approximately 250,000 clones, 70% to 90% being singletons. This TCR was recovered from a woman aged 60-75 years with active or convalescent COVID-19. The sequenced sample was peripheral blood.

DNA for the CDR3: TGTGCCAGCAGTGAGGTGGACAGGGGCACTGAAGCTTTCTTT. This translates into CASSEVDRGTEAFF. The chain carries TRBV2 and TRBJ1-1; the match to TRBD1 covers 9 bases. The CDR3 is 14 residues long. The V gene's germline CDR1 is SNHLY and CDR2 FYNNEI. The trim removed 3 bases at V and 4 bases at J, leaving 3 bases unmatched. Full variable domain (missing parts from reference TRBV2 and TRBJ1-1): EPEVTQTPSHQVTQMGQEVILRCVPISNHLYFYWYRQILGQKVEFLVSFYNNEISEKSEIFDDQFSVERPDGSNFTLKIRSTKLEDSAMYFCASSEVDRGTEAFFGQGTRLTVV.